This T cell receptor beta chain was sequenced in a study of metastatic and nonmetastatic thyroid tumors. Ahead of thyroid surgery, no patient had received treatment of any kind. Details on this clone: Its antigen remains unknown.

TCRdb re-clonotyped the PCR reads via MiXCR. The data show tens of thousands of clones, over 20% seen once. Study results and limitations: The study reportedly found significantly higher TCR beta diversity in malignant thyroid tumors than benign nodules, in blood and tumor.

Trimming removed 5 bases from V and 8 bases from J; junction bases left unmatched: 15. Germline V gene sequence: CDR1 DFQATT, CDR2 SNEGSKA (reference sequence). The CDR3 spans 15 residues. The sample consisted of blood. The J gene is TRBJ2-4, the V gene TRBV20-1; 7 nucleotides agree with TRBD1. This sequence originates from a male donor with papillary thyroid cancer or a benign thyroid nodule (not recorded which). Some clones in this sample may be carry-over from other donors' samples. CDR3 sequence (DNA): TGCAGTGCTCCCCTCGAAGGGGGCCTTGGGGACATTCAGTACTTC. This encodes CSAPLEGGLGDIQYF.